The clone carrying this T cell receptor beta chain was detected only a few times. Its cognate antigen is unknown. The sample contains more than one DNA sequence encoding this CDR3. Reverse transcribing all isolated RNA meant expressed TCRB transcripts were sequenced. Here immunoSEQ multiplex PCR was the method, and the copy in TCRdb shows in-frame clones only, minus some. In the table there are a few hundred thousand clones, 24% of which are singletons. The CDR3 is made up of 12 amino acids. Trimming stripped 7 bases from V and 1 base from J, with 11 bases between. Germline lookup yields CDR1 SQVTM and CDR2 ANQGSEA. The data belong to a study of beta chain features in type 1 diabetes. Study-level results: Significant though moderate, a shortening of TCRB CDR3s appeared in all four CD4+ subsets of Type 1 diabetes patients. A potential PCR bias toward shorter templates would be equal in patient and control samples.

Researchers reported sorting CD4+ naive, central memory, regulatory and stem cell-like memory cells via CD45RO/CCR7/CD25/CD127/CD95/CD27. Sorting gave populations that all exceeded 95% purity. The specimen sequenced was naive CD4+ T cells from blood. The sequence came from a woman in her thirties with type 1 diabetes. The J gene is TRBJ2-7, the V gene TRBV29-1, with D possibly matching TRBD2 (6 bases). Written as DNA, the CDR3 is TGCAGCGCTGCGGGGAGTTCCTACGAGCAGTACTTC. Protein sequence: CSAAGSSYEQYF.